This T cell receptor (beta chain) was obtained from a study of blood T cell repertoires in COVID-19. Study details: T cells, B-cell-depleted T cells, or PBMCs supplied cDNA or gDNA.

The data were produced by immunoSEQ multiplex PCR, yet TCRdb's version contains in-frame clones alone and is incomplete. The data show 130,000 or so clones, 88% seen once. This CDR3 has 14 residues. The V gene end was trimmed by 2 bases and the J gene end by 2 bases; junction bases not matched to a gene: 4. Germline lookup yields CDR1 GTSNPN and CDR2 SVGIG (reference sequence). This clonotype originated in a woman aged 55 to 70 with acute or convalescent COVID-19. V is TRBV30 and J is TRBJ2-7; 9 positions match TRBD2. The sequencing input was peripheral blood. DNA for the CDR3: TGTGCCTGGAGTAAGCTAGCGGGGACCTACGAGCAGTACTTC. Protein sequence: CAWSKLAGTYEQYF.